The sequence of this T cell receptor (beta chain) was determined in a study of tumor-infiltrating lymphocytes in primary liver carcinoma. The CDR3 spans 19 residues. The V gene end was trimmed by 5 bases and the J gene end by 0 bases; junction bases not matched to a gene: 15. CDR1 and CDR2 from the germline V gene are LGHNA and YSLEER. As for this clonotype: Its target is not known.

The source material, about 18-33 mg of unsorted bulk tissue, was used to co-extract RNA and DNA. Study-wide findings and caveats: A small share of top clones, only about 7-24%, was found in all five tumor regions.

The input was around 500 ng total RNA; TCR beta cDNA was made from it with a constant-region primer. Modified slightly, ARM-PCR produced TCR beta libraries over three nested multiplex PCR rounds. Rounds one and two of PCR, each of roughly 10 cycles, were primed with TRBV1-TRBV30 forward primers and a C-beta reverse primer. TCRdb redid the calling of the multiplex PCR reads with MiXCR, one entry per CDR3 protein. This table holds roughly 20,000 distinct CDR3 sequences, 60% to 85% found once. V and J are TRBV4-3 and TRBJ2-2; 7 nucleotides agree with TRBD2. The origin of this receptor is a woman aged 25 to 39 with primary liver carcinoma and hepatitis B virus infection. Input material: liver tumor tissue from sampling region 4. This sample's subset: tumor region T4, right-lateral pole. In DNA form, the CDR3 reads TGCGCCAGCAGCGTAGTAGTGGGAGGGCCCCGTCCGAACACCGGGGAGCTGTTTTTT. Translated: CASSVVVGGPRPNTGELFF.